This entry lists 30 T cell receptor beta chains sequenced from one sample in a study of T cells in tuberculosis. Sorting used thawed, overnight-rested PBMC stained with anti-CD3, a viability dye and GMM-loaded CD1B tetramer. The lipid loaded on the CD1B tetramers was C32 glucose monomycolate from Rhodococcus equi. TCRdb keeps only in-frame clones here, not all; method: immunoSEQ multiplex PCR. The top ten clones hold 1.5% to 2% of a sample with 70,000 to 95,000 clones, about nine tenths of them seen once. The material sequenced was CD1b-GMM tetramer-negative cells sorted from PBMCs. These receptor sequences come from an adult woman with latent tuberculosis.

The J gene is TRBJ2-7, the V gene TRBV23-1; the D gene is possibly TRBD1 (6 bases). TRBV23-1 is an open reading frame, and its role is uncertain. The CDR3 has 16 residues. Trimming removed 10 bases at V and 3 bases at J, with 25 bases between. Written as DNA, the CDR3 is TGCGCCAACAAAAGCCGGGACAAACCCTTAAACTACGAGCAGTACGTC. Translating it yields CANKSRDKPLNYEQYV.

This chain connects TRBV7-9 to TRBJ2-1; weak D call: TRBD1 (6 bases). Germline V CDR1 and CDR2: SEHNR, FQNEAQ (reference sequence). Trimming pared 5 bases from V and 0 bases from J, leaving 11 bases between. This CDR3 is built from 15 residues. The DNA of the CDR3 is TGTGCCAGCAGCAGGGACACGAGCTCCTACAATGAGCAGTTCTTC. Protein: CASSRDTSSYNEQFF. Together with reference TRBV7-9 and TRBJ2-1, the CDR3 gives the full variable domain: DTGVSQNPRHKITKRGQNVTFRCDPISEHNRLYWYRQTLGQGPEFLTYFQNEAQLEKSRLLSDRFSAERPKGSFSTLEIQRTEQGDSAMYLCASSRDTSSYNEQFFGPGTRLTVL.

The chain has TRBV19 and TRBJ1-3; D gene uncertain. The V gene's germline CDR1 is LNHDA and CDR2 SQIVND (reference sequence). The ends were cut back, 4 bases at V and 0 bases at J, with 7 bases in the middle. The CDR3 totals 14 residues. As DNA, the CDR3 is TGTGCCAGTAGTAGTACAGCCTCTGGAAACACCATATATTTT. Translation: CASSSTASGNTIYF.

V is TRBV6-5 and J is TRBJ1-1, with 8 nucleotides matching TRBD1. V was pared by 4 bases and J by 8 bases, with 6 bases of the junction left unmatched. CDR3 length: 13 residues. CDR1 is MNHEY and CDR2 is SVGAGI in the germline V gene. The CDR3 DNA is TGTGCCAGCAGTTGCCTTTGGACAGGGGAAGCTTTCTTT. This encodes CASSCLWTGEAFF.

This sequence joins TRBV4-1 and TRBJ2-2; 8 bases agree with TRBD1. The CDR3 is 16 residues long. Germline V gives CDR1 MGHRA, CDR2 YSYEKL. V lost 0 bases and J lost 6; bases outside the gene matches: 6. CDR3: CASSQEVTGAAGELFF. The CDR3 DNA reads TGCGCCAGCAGCCAAGAAGTGACAGGGGCGGCCGGGGAGCTGTTTTTT.

The rearrangement joins TRBV5-6 to TRBJ2-1; tentatively, D is TRBD2 (5 bases). V gave up 0 bases and J gave up 0 bases, with 7 bases separating them. This CDR3 is built from 15 residues. The germline CDR1 and CDR2 sequences are SGHDT and YYEEEE. CDR3 sequence reads: CASSLAGSSYNEQFF. The CDR3 DNA sequence: TGTGCCAGCAGCTTGGCGGGGAGCTCCTACAATGAGCAGTTCTTC.

V usage is TRBV10-1 and J usage is TRBJ2-4, with TRBD1 matching over 7 bases. V shed 3 bases, J shed 9 bases, and the junction held 5 bases outside the gene matches. The CDR3 spans 13 residues. CDR1 is WNHNN and CDR2 is SYGVQD in the germline V gene (reference sequence). The CDR3 DNA is TGCGCCAGCAGTGAAGGGGGCAGCGGCATTCAGTACTTC. Translation: CASSEGGSGIQYF.

The chain combines TRBV28 with TRBJ2-3; D possibly corresponds to TRBD1 (5 bases). There are 15 residues in the CDR3. V gave up 3 bases and J gave up 0 bases, with 10 bases separating them. The V gene's germline CDR1 is MDHEN and CDR2 SYDVKM. The CDR3 sequence: CASSFQWTSTDTQYF. The CDR3 nucleotides are TGTGCCAGCAGTTTTCAGTGGACAAGCACAGATACGCAGTATTTT.

The chain employs TRBV5-1 and TRBJ2-3; 7 positions match TRBD1. Germline CDR1 SGHRS, CDR2 YFSETQ. V dropped 4 bases and J dropped 0; count of bases not matched to a gene: 8. The CDR3 consists of 16 residues. CDR3 region: CASSRTGTASTDTQYF. The DNA for the CDR3 is TGCGCCAGCAGCCGGACCGGGACAGCCAGCACAGATACGCAGTATTTT.

The chain recombines TRBV7-2 with TRBJ1-4; D gene ambiguous. Deletions cut 1 base from V and 7 bases from J, with 13 bases between. There are 15 residues in the CDR3. Germline V gives CDR1 SGHTA, CDR2 FQGNSA. CDR3 loop: CASSLGYTSGEKLFF. In DNA form, the CDR3 reads TGTGCCAGCAGCTTAGGGTACACCTCGGGTGAAAAACTGTTTTTT.

This clone occurred a few times. This rearrangement joins TRBV7-9 to TRBJ1-1; D remains unclear. V lost 1 base and J lost 9, with 24 bases in between. The V gene's germline CDR1 is SEHNR and CDR2 FQNEAQ (reference sequence). The CDR3 is made up of 17 amino acids. The CDR3 here is CASSLGMGTQPQRKAFF. CDR3 DNA sequence: TGTGCCAGCAGCTTAGGAATGGGCACTCAACCACAACGGAAAGCTTTCTTT.

This clone was seen once. The genes are TRBV6-4 and TRBJ2-1, with D possibly TRBD1 on 6 matching bases. This CDR3 has 15 amino acids. The V end lost 5 bases, the J end lost 0 bases, and 11 bases lay between the germline ends. Germline-derived CDR1 and CDR2 are MRHNA and SNTAGT. The CDR3 DNA sequence: TGTGCCAGCAGTCAGGGGCCTAGCTCCTACAATGAGCAGTTCTTC. Translated, it gives CASSQGPSSYNEQFF.

This chain uses TRBV10-2 with TRBJ1-3; 7 bases agree with TRBD1. Losses at the gene ends were 6 bases for V and 3 bases for J; bases not matched to a gene: 5. From germline, CDR1 is WSHSY and CDR2 SAAADI. This CDR3 has 14 amino acids. CDR3 DNA: TGCGCCAGCAGCGGAAGGGGGCTTGGAAACACCATATATTTT. The encoded protein is CASSGRGLGNTIYF.

The chain combines TRBV9 with TRBJ1-4; the D is unclear. The V gene lost 4 bases and the J gene lost 0 bases, with 10 bases spanning the gap. The CDR3 covers 15 residues. CDR1 SGDLS and CDR2 YYNGEE come from the germline V gene. CDR3 sequence reads: CASSLSLATNEKLFF. The CDR3 nucleotides are TGTGCCAGCAGCCTATCTCTTGCAACTAATGAAAAACTGTTTTTT.

The chain carries TRBV13 and TRBJ2-5, with D perhaps matching TRBD2 (6 bases). CDR1 is PRHDT and CDR2 is FYEKMQ in the germline V gene (reference sequence). The germline V and J ends were trimmed by 0 bases and 8 bases, with 10 bases remaining between them. The CDR3 is 13 residues long. The CDR3 loop reads CASSLGRRATQYF. The CDR3 coding sequence is TGTGCCAGCAGCTTAGGCCGGAGGGCAACCCAGTACTTC.

This chain links TRBV5-3 with TRBJ1-2, with TRBD1 as a possible D gene (5 bases). TRBV5-3 falls under the ORF class, with uncertain function. Trimming left V 2 bases short and J 2 bases short, with 19 bases between. The CDR3 extends over 17 amino acids. For the CDR3, the DNA is TGTGCCAGAAGCTTCTACGAACGCCCGACAGAAAACTATGGCTACACCTTC. Its protein is CARSFYERPTENYGYTF.

This clone was counted a few times. This chain links TRBV7-3 with TRBJ2-7; 8 nucleotides align to TRBD2. V was pared by 0 bases and J by 3 bases, with 13 bases of the junction left unmatched. The germline gives CDR1 SGHTA, CDR2 FQGTGA. This CDR3 has 18 amino acids. CDR3 residues: CASSLTSTRTSSRYEQYV. CDR3 DNA sequence: TGTGCCAGCAGCTTAACTTCCACACGGACTAGCTCGCGCTACGAGCAGTACGTC.

The V gene is TRBV19, the J gene TRBJ1-1; D remains unclear. V shed 4 bases and J shed 0 bases, with 9 bases lying between them. CDR3 length equals 14 residues. Germline assignment: CDR1 LNHDA and CDR2 SQIVND (reference sequence). This chain's CDR3 is CASSTSALNTEAFF. For the CDR3, the DNA is TGTGCCAGTAGTACGTCCGCGTTGAACACTGAAGCTTTCTTT.

The J gene is TRBJ2-1, the V gene TRBV4-2; 7 nucleotides agree with TRBD2. Germline trimming cut 1 base from V and 5 bases from J; bases unmatched to any gene: 5. CDR3 length: 15 residues. Germline loops: CDR1 LGHNA, CDR2 YNFKEQ. CDR3 sequence (DNA): TGTGCCAGCAGCCAAGCGTGGGGGGGGGACAATGAGCAGTTCTTC. This sequence encodes CASSQAWGGDNEQFF.

The chain combines TRBV14 with TRBJ2-7; TRBD2 is a possible D gene (6 bases). V gave up 4 bases and J gave up 4 bases, with 17 bases separating them. The germline V gene has CDR1 SGHDN and CDR2 FVKESK. The CDR3 spans 15 residues. This chain's CDR3 is CASSLYREKPYEQYF. In DNA, the CDR3 is TGTGCCAGCAGCCTGTACCGGGAGAAACCTTACGAGCAGTACTTC.

This clone was seen only once. V gene TRBV19 combines with J gene TRBJ1-2; perhaps TRBD1 as D (5 bases). V gave up 1 base and J gave up 4 bases, with 22 bases separating them. From germline, CDR1 is LNHDA and CDR2 SQIVND (reference sequence). The CDR3 runs to 18 residues. CDR3 sequence reads: CASSIVGQLSVLGYGYTF. The DNA of the CDR3 is TGTGCCAGTAGTATAGTCGGACAACTTTCCGTTCTTGGCTATGGCTACACCTTC.

V is TRBV6-1 and J is TRBJ1-5; TRBD1 agrees at 12 bases. Germline lookup yields CDR1 MNHNS and CDR2 SASEGT. The CDR3 loop spans 15 amino acids. V dropped 8 bases and J dropped 6; count of bases not matched to a gene: 8. As DNA, the CDR3 is TGTGCCAGCCTGTCCCGGGACAGGGGGCGTCAGCCCCAGCATTTT. Translation gives CASLSRDRGRQPQHF.

The chain couples TRBV18 to TRBJ2-3; D not certain. The V gene lost 4 bases and the J gene lost 7 bases, with 3 bases spanning the gap. The CDR3 loop spans 10 amino acids. Germline values: CDR1 KGHSH, CDR2 LQKENI. The CDR3 loop is CASSHNTQYF. As DNA, the CDR3 is TGTGCCAGCTCACATAATACGCAGTATTTT.

J is TRBJ1-4 and V is TRBV4-3; tentative D call: TRBD1 (5 bases). The CDR3 spans 16 residues. V was cut by 3 bases and J by 3 bases, with 14 bases left in between. Germline CDR1 reads LGHNA; CDR2 reads YSLEER. The CDR3 sequence is CASSQAGQSPNEKLFF. The DNA of the CDR3 is TGCGCCAGCAGCCAGGCCGGACAATCCCCTAATGAAAAACTGTTTTTT.

The chain recombines TRBV19 with TRBJ2-3, with TRBD1 identical over 7 bases. With V trimmed by 9 bases and J by 2 bases, 8 bases remained unmatched. The CDR3 totals 14 residues. Germline V lookup: CDR1 LNHDA, CDR2 SQIVND (reference sequence). CDR3 sequence reads: CARTGRPTTDTQYF. CDR3 DNA: TGTGCCAGGACAGGGAGACCAACCACAGATACGCAGTATTTT.

V is TRBV6-5 and J is TRBJ1-1, with D hard to call. Germline CDR1 is MNHEY and CDR2 is SVGAGI. This CDR3 spans 12 amino acids. V lost 5 bases and J 3 bases, leaving 7 bases between the germline ends. CDR3 in DNA: TGTGCCAGCAGTCCCGGGTACACTGAAGCTTTCTTT. It encodes CASSPGYTEAFF.

The chain is built from TRBV7-2 and TRBJ1-2; TRBD1 aligns across 11 bases. Germline V gives CDR1 SGHTA, CDR2 FQGNSA. V lost 4 bases and J lost 1; bases outside the gene matches: 8. This CDR3 has 17 residues. The chain's CDR3 is CASSSAWGTGGNYGYTF. In DNA, the CDR3 is TGTGCCAGCAGCTCAGCGTGGGGGACAGGGGGTAACTATGGCTACACCTTC.

The chain is built from TRBV7-6 and TRBJ2-3, with TRBD2 matching over 8 bases. The CDR3 is 15 amino acids. Germline CDR1 is SGHVS and CDR2 is FNYEAQ. After removal of 5 bases from V and 0 bases from J, the junction contained 4 bases not matched to a gene. CDR3 sequence: CASSILAGSTDTQYF. The DNA of the CDR3 is TGTGCCAGCAGCATTCTAGCGGGTAGCACAGATACGCAGTATTTT. The full variable domain, its missing parts supplied by reference TRBV7-6 and TRBJ2-3, is GAGVSQSPRYKVTKRGQDVALRCDPISGHVSLYWYRQALGQGPEFLTYFNYEAQQDKSGLPNDRFSAERPEGSISTLTIQRTEQRDSAMYRCASSILAGSTDTQYFGPGTRLTVL.

The chain employs TRBV6-5 and TRBJ1-2; TRBD1 aligns across 7 bases. Unmatched junction bases numbered 11, after V lost 5 bases and J lost 8 bases. Germline V gene sequence: CDR1 MNHEY, CDR2 SVGAGI. This CDR3 contains 14 residues. DNA for the CDR3: TGTGCCAGCAGTCAATCCGGGACAGTGGGGGGCTACACCTTC. Translation gives CASSQSGTVGGYTF.

The chain couples TRBV7-2 to TRBJ1-6; weak D call: TRBD1 (5 bases). Germline V gene data show CDR1 as SGHTA and CDR2 as FQGNSA. The CDR3 sequence is 15 residues long. Trimming took 3 bases from V and 11 from J, leaving 17 bases between them. The CDR3 DNA is TGTGCCAGCAGCTTTCCTCCCCAGGGCAGGACACCCCTCCACTTT. As protein: CASSFPPQGRTPLHF. Supplemented by reference TRBV7-2 and TRBJ1-6, the full variable domain reads GAGVSQSPSNKVTEKGKDVELRCDPISGHTALYWYRQSLGQGLEFLIYFQGNSAPDKSGLPSDRFSAERTGGSVSTLTIQRTQQEDSAVYLCASSFPPQGRTPLHFGNGTRLTVT.